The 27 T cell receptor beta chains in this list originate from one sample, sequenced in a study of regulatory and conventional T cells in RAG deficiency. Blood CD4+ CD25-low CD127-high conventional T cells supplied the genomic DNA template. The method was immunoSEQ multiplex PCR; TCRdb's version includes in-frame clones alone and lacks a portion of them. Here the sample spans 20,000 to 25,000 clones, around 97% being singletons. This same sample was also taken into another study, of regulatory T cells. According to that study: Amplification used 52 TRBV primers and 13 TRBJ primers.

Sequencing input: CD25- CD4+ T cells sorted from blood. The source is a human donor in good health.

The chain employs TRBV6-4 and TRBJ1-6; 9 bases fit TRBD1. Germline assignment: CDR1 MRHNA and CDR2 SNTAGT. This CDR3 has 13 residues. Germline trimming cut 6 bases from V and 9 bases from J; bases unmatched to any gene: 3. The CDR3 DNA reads TGTGCCAGCAGCCGACAGGGGGGTTCACCCCTCCACTTT. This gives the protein CASSRQGGSPLHF.

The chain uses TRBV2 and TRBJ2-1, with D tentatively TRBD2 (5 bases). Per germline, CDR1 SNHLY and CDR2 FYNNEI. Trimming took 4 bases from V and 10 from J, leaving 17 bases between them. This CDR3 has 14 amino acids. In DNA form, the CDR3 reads TGTGCCAGCAGTGGGCTAGCTAGGGTAGGAGAGCAGTTCTTC. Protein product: CASSGLARVGEQFF.

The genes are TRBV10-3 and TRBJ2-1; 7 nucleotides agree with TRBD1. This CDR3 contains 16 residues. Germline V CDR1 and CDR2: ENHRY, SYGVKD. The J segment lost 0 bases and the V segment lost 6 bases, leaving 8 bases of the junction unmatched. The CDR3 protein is CAISAWTGTSYNEQFF. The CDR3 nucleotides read TGTGCCATCAGCGCCTGGACAGGCACCTCCTACAATGAGCAGTTCTTC.

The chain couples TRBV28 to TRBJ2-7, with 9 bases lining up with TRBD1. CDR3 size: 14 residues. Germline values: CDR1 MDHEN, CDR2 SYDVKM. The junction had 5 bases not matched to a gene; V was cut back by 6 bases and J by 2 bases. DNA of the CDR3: TGTGCCAGCAGATCCCGGACAGGGGCCTACGAGCAGTACTTC. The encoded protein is CASRSRTGAYEQYF.

The DNA for the CDR3 is TGCGCCAGCAGCGCGGGACAGGTATACACTGAAGCTTTCTTT. This codes for CASSAGQVYTEAFF. The chain combines TRBV5-1 with TRBJ1-1; TRBD1 aligns across 8 bases. J gave up 3 bases and V 4 bases, and 5 bases lay outside the gene matches. This CDR3 has 14 amino acids. The germline V gene encodes CDR1 SGHRS and CDR2 YFSETQ.

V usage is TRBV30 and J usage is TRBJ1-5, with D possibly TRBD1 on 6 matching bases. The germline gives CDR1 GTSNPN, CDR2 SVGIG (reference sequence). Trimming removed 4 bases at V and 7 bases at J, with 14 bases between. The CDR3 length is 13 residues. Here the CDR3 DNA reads TGTGCCTGGACACAGGGAACAAGCCAGCCCCAGCATTTT. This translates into CAWTQGTSQPQHF.

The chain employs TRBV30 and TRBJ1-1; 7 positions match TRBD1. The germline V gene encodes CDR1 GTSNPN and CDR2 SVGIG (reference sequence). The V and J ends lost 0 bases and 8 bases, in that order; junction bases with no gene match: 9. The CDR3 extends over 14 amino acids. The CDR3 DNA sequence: TGTGCCTGGAGTGTAGACAGGGCACCTCCGGAAGCTTTCTTT. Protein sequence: CAWSVDRAPPEAFF.

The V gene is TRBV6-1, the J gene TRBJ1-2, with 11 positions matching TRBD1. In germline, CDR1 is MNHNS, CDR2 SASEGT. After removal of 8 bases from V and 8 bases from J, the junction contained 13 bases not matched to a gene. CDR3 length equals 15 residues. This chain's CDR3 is CASVKPGQGAKGYTF. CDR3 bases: TGTGCCAGCGTAAAACCTGGACAGGGGGCCAAGGGCTACACCTTC.

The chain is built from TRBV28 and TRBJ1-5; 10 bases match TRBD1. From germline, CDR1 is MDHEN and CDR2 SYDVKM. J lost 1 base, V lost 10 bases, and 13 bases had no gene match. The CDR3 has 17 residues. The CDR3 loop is CATRDRGFYRSNQPQHF. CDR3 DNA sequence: TGTGCCACTCGGGACAGGGGATTCTATAGAAGCAATCAGCCCCAGCATTTT.

Here the CDR3 DNA reads TGTGCCAGCAGCCAAGATCGTCCTAGGACAGGGCACGGCTACACCTTC. It codes for CASSQDRPRTGHGYTF. The rearrangement joins TRBV14 to TRBJ1-2; TRBD1 agrees at 8 bases. The J segment lost 8 bases and the V segment lost 0 bases, leaving 11 bases of the junction unmatched. Germline V gene sequence: CDR1 SGHDN, CDR2 FVKESK. There are 16 residues in the CDR3.

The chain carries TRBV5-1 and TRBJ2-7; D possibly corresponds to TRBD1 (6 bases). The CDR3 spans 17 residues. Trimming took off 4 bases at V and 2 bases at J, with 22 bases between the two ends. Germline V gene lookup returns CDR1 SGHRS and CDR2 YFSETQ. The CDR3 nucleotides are TGCGCCAGCAGCCCCGTAACAACTGACAGGCTAACCTACGAGCAGTACTTC. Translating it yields CASSPVTTDRLTYEQYF. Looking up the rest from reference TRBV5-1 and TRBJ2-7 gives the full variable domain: KAGVTQTPRYLIKTRGQQVTLSCSPISGHRSVSWYQQTPGQGLQFLFEYFSETQRNKGNFPGRFSGRQFSNSRSEMNVSTLELGDSALYLCASSPVTTDRLTYEQYFGPGTRLTVT.

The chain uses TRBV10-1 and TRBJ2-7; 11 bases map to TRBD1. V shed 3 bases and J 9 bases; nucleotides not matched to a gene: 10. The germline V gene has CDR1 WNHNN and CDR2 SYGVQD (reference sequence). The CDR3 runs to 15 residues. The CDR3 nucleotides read TGCGCCAGCAGTGATGAAAGGACAGGGGGCTCAGTGCAGTACTTC. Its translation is CASSDERTGGSVQYF.

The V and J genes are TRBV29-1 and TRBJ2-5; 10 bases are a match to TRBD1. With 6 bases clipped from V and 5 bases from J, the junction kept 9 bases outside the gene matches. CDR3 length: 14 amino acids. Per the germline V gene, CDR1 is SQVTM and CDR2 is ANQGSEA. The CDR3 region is CSVQGQGREETQYF. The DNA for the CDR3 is TGCAGCGTGCAGGGACAGGGGAGAGAGGAGACCCAGTACTTC.

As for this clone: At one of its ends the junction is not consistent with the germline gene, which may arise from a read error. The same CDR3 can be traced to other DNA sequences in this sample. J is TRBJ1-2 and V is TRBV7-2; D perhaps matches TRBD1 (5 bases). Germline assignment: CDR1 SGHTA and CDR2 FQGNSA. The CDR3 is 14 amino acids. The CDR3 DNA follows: TGCGCCAGCAGCCCCGGACATTCCTCAAACGGCTACACCTTC. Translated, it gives CASSPGHSSNGYTF.

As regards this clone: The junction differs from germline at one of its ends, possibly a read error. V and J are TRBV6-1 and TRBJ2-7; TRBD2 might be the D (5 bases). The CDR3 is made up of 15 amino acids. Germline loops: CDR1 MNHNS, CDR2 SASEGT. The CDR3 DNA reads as TGTGCCAACAGTAAGGACTTCCCCAGGATCTACGAGCAGTACTTC. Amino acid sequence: CANSKDFPRIYEQYF.

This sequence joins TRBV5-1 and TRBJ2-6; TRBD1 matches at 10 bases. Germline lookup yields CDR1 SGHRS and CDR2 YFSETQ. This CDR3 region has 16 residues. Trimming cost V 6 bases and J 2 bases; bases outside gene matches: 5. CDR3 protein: CASKAGTGAGANVLTF. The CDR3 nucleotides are TGCGCCAGCAAGGCTGGGACAGGGGCTGGGGCCAACGTCCTGACTTTC.

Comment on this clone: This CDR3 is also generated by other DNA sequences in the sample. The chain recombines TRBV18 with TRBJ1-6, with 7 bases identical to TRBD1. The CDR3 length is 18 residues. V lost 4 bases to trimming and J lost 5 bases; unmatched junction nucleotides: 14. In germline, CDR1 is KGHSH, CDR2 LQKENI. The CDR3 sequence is CASSLRDSPTFNNSPLHF. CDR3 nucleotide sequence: TGTGCCAGCTCACTCCGGGACAGCCCAACCTTCAATAATTCACCCCTCCACTTT.

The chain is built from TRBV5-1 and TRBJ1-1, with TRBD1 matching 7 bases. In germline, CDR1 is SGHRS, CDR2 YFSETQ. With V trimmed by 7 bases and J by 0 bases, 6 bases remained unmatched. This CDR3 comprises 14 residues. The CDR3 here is CASAAGTVNTEAFF. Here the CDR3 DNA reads TGCGCCAGCGCAGCCGGGACAGTGAACACTGAAGCTTTCTTT. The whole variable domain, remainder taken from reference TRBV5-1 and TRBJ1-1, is KAGVTQTPRYLIKTRGQQVTLSCSPISGHRSVSWYQQTPGQGLQFLFEYFSETQRNKGNFPGRFSGRQFSNSRSEMNVSTLELGDSALYLCASAAGTVNTEAFFGQGTRLTVV.

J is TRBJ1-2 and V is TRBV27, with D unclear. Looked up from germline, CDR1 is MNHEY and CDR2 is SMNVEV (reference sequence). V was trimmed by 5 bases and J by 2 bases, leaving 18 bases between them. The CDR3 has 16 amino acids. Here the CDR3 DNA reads TGTGCCAGCAGTCCATCCCCCCCAGATCCCAACTATGGCTACACCTTC. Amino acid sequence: CASSPSPPDPNYGYTF.

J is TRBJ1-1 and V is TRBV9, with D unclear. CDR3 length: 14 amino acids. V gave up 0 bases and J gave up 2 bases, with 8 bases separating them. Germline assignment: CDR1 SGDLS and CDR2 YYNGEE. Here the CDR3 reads CASSVDVHNTEAFF. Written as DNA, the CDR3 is TGTGCCAGCAGCGTAGATGTTCATAACACTGAAGCTTTCTTT.

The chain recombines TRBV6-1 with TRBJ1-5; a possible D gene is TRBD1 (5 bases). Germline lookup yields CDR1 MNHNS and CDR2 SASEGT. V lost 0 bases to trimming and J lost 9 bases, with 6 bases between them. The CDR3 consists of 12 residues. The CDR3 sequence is CASSEAGGPQHF. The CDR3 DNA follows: TGTGCCAGCAGTGAAGCGGGGGGGCCCCAGCATTTT.

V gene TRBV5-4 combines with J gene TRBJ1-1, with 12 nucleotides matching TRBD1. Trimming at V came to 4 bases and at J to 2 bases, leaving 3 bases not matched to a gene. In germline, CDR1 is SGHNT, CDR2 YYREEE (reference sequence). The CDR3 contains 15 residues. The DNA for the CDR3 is TGTGCCAGCAGCCCAGGGACAGGGGGCAACACTGAAGCTTTCTTT. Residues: CASSPGTGGNTEAFF.

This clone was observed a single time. Here the CDR3 reads CASSLDPGGQETQYF. The CDR3 coding sequence is TGTGCCAGCAGCTTAGATCCGGGGGGACAAGAGACCCAGTACTTC. This chain connects TRBV11-2 to TRBJ2-5, with 7 nucleotides matching TRBD2. Germline lookup yields CDR1 SGHAT and CDR2 FQNNGV. The CDR3 contains 15 residues. V lost 0 bases to trimming and J lost 2 bases; unmatched junction nucleotides: 3. The full variable domain, in which reference TRBV11-2 and TRBJ2-5 provide the parts outside the CDR3, is EAGVAQSPRYKIIEKRQSVAFWCNPISGHATLYWYQQILGQGPKLLIQFQNNGVVDDSQLPKDRFSAERLKGVDSTLKIQPAKLEDSAVYLCASSLDPGGQETQYFGPGTRLLVL.

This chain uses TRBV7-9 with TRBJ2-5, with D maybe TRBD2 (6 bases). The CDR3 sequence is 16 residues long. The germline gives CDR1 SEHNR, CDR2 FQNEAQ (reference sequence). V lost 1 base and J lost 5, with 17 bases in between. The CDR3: CASSLEEGLAFETQYF. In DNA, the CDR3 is TGTGCCAGCAGCTTAGAAGAGGGGCTAGCGTTTGAGACCCAGTACTTC. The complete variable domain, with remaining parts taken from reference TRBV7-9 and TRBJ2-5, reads DTGVSQNPRHKITKRGQNVTFRCDPISEHNRLYWYRQTLGQGPEFLTYFQNEAQLEKSRLLSDRFSAERPKGSFSTLEIQRTEQGDSAMYLCASSLEEGLAFETQYFGPGTRLLVL.

CDR3 in DNA: TGCGCCAGCAGCGTGCCGGGGGCCTACGAGCAGTACTTC. It specifies CASSVPGAYEQYF. The genes are TRBV5-1 and TRBJ2-7; D is possibly TRBD2 (6 bases). The CDR3 extends over 13 amino acids. Trimming cost V 4 bases and J 2 bases, with 10 bases left between them. From germline, CDR1 is SGHRS and CDR2 YFSETQ.

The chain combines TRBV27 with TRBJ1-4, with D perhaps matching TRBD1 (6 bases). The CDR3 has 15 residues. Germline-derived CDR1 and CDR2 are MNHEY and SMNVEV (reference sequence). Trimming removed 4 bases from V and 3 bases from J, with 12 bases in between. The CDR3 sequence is CASSSHRAANEKLFF. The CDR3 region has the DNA TGTGCCAGCAGTTCCCACAGGGCGGCTAATGAAAAACTGTTTTTT.

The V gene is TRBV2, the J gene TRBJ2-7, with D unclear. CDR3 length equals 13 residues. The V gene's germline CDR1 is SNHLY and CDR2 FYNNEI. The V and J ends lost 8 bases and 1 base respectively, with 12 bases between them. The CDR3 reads CASSYSSSYEQYF. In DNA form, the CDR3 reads TGTGCCAGCTCGTACAGCAGTTCCTACGAGCAGTACTTC.